This T cell receptor (beta chain) was recorded in a study of T cells after somatic rescue of genetic block. Profiled with immunoSEQ multiplex PCR; TCRdb holds only in-frame clones, not every one. The sample yields about 72,000 clones, approximately 91% seen once. This CDR3 is 14 amino acids long. Trimming left V 6 bases short and J 4 bases short, with 16 bases between. Per the germline V gene, CDR1 is KGHSH and CDR2 is LQKENI. The TCR comes from a man between 25 and 39 years old. The specimen sequenced was peripheral blood mononuclear cells (PBMCs). The chain carries TRBV18 and TRBJ2-7, with D perhaps assigned TRBD1 or TRBD2 (6 bases each). The CDR3 here is CASSSRGQPYEQYF. The CDR3, as DNA: TGTGCCAGCTCTTCACGGGGGCAGCCATACGAGCAGTACTTC.